One T cell receptor (beta chain) is described in this entry. The antigen remains undetermined. This sample was included in a study of cytomegalovirus exposure and HLA in healthy donors. Notes on the study in general: Indistinguishable V segments, including TRBV6-2 and TRBV6-3, were excluded. The study flagged roughly 160 TCR beta chains as cytomegalovirus-associated. Later analysis identified several of the most significant clusters that appeared linked to common viral pathogens. Reportedly, TCR beta sequences accurately predicted HLA-A and HLA-B alleles in most subjects.

13 Jbeta primers and 60 Vbeta primers were used for the PCR. TCRdb keeps only in-frame clones here, not all; method: immunoSEQ multiplex PCR. This sample has about 130,000 clones, with over 80% found just once. The CDR3 is made up of 15 amino acids. Trimming shortened V by 3 bases and J by 9 bases, and 15 bases separated the two germline ends. Per the germline V gene, CDR1 is SEHNR and CDR2 is FQNEAQ (reference sequence). The specimen sequenced was PBMCs. The clonotype comes from a man between 18 and 35 years old in good health and CMV-seropositive. This chain joins TRBV7-9 and TRBJ1-6; D perhaps matches TRBD1 (6 bases). CDR3 amino acids: CASSFPGQEASPLHF. CDR3 nucleotides: TGTGCCAGCAGCTTTCCGGGACAAGAAGCTTCACCCCTCCACTTT.